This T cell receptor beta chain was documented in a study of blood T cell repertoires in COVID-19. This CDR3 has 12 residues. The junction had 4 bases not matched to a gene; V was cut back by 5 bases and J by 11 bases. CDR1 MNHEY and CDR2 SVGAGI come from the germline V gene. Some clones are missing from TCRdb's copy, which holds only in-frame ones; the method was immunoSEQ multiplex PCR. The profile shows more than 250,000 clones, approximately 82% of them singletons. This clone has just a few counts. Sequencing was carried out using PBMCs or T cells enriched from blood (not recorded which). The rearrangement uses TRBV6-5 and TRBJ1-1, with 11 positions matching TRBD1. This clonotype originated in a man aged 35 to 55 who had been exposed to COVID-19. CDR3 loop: CASSNGQGAAFF. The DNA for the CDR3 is TGTGCCAGCAGTAACGGACAGGGGGCGGCTTTCTTT.